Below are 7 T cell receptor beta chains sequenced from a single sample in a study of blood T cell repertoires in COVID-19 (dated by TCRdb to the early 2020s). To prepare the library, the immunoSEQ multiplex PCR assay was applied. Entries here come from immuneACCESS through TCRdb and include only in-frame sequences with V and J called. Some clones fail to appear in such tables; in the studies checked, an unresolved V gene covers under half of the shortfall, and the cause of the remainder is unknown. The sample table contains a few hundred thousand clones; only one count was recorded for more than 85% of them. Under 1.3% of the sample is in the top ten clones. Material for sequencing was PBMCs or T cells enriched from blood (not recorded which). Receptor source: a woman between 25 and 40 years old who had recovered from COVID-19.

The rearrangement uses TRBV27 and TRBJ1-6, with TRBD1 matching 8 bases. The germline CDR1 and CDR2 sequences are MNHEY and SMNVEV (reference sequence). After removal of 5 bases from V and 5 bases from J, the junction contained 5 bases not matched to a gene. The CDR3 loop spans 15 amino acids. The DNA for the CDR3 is TGTGCCAGCAGTGTCACGGACAGGGATAATTCACCCCTCCACTTT. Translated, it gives CASSVTDRDNSPLHF.

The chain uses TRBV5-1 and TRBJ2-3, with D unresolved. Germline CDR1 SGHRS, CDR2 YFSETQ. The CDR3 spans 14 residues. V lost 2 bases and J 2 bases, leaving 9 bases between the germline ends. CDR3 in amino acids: CASSFRQATDTQYF. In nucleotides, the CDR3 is TGCGCCAGCAGCTTTCGGCAGGCCACAGATACGCAGTATTTT.

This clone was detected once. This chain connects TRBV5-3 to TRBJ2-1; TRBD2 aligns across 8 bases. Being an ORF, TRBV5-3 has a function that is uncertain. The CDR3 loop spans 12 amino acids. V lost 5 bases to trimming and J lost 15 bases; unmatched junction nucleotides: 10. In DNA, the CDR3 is TGTGCCAGAAGACAACCGGGACTAGTACTGTTCTTC. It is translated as CARRQPGLVLFF.

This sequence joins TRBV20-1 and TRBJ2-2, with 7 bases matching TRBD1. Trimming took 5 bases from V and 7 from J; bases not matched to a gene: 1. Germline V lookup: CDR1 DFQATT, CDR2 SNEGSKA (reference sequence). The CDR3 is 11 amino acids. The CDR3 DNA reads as TGCAGTGCTTGGACAGGCGGGGAGCTGTTTTTT. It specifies CSAWTGGELFF.

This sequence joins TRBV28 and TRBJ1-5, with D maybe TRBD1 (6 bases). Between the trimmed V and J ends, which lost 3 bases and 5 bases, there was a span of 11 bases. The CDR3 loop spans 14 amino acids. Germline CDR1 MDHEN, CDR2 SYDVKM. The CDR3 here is CASSFGGAHQPQHF. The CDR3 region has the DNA TGTGCCAGCAGTTTTGGGGGGGCGCATCAGCCCCAGCATTTT.

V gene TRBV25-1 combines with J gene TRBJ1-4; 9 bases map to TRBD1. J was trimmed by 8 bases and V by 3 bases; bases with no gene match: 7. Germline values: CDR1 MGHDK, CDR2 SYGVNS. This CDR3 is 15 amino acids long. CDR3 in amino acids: CASSDTDRGREKLFF. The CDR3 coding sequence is TGTGCCAGCAGTGATACGGACAGGGGACGCGAAAAACTGTTTTTT.

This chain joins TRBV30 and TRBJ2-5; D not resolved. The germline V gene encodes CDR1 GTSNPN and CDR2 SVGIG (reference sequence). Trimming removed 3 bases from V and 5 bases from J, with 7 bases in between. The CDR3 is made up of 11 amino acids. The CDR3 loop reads CAWSLVETQYF. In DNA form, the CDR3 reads TGTGCCTGGAGCCTAGTCGAGACCCAGTACTTC. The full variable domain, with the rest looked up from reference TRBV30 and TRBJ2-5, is SQTIHQWPATLVQPVGSPLSLECTVEGTSNPNLYWYRQAAGRGLQLLFYSVGIGQISSEVPQNLSASRPQDRQFILSSKKLLLSDSGFYLCAWSLVETQYFGPGTRLLVL.